These 26 T cell receptor beta chains originate from one sample sequenced in a study of shared clonotypes between healthy human individuals. The assay was immunoSEQ multiplex PCR, and TCRdb's table has in-frame clones only and misses some. The sample has about 490,000 clones, over 65% seen once. The sample comprised PBMCs. Source of these receptors: a woman aged 40 to 50 in good health. Some clones in this sample may be carry-over from other donors' samples.

CDR3 nucleotide sequence: TGTGCCAGCAGTGAAGGCAGCGGGGCCCAAGAGACCCAGTACTTC. Translation: CASSEGSGAQETQYF. The chain combines TRBV6-1 with TRBJ2-5, with 7 bases fitting TRBD2. The trim removed 1 base at V and 1 base at J, leaving 3 bases unmatched. The CDR3 has 15 amino acids. Germline CDR1 is MNHNS and CDR2 is SASEGT.

The genes are TRBV7-9 and TRBJ1-4; D gene unclear. Germline CDR1 and CDR2: SEHNR and FQNEAQ (reference sequence). This CDR3 region has 11 residues. V lost 2 bases and J lost 12, with 7 bases in between. CDR3 sequence reads: CASSLSAELFF. The CDR3 coding sequence is TGTGCCAGCAGCTTATCTGCAGAACTGTTTTTT.

V gene TRBV7-9 combines with J gene TRBJ1-5; D is possibly TRBD1 (6 bases). The CDR3 has 14 residues. Trimming stripped 5 bases from V and 6 bases from J, with 14 bases between. Germline CDR1 and CDR2: SEHNR and FQNEAQ (reference sequence). This CDR3 is CASSITGSGQPQHF. In DNA, the CDR3 is TGTGCCAGCAGCATAACAGGGTCAGGTCAGCCCCAGCATTTT.

The rearrangement joins TRBV10-1 to TRBJ1-1; the D gene is possibly TRBD1 (5 bases). Trimming pared 4 bases from V and 0 bases from J, leaving 6 bases between. Germline values: CDR1 WNHNN, CDR2 SYGVQD (reference sequence). CDR3 length equals 13 residues. CDR3 sequence reads: CASSGQMNTEAFF. Written as DNA, the CDR3 is TGCGCCAGCAGTGGACAGATGAACACTGAAGCTTTCTTT.

This rearrangement joins TRBV27 to TRBJ1-4, with a tentative D call TRBD1 (5 bases). V lost 10 bases to trimming and J lost 0 bases, with 15 bases between them. Germline CDR1 MNHEY, CDR2 SMNVEV (reference sequence). The CDR3 has 15 residues. CDR3 nucleotide sequence: TGTGCCACCCCCCCGGGGCTTGCAACTAATGAAAAACTGTTTTTT. It codes for CATPPGLATNEKLFF.

The CDR3 bases are TGCGCCAGCAGCTTGGCCTTGCTGCGGAACACAGATACGCAGTATTTT. Translated, it gives CASSLALLRNTDTQYF. The chain has TRBV5-1 and TRBJ2-3; D call uncertain. V dropped 0 bases and J dropped 2 bases, with 13 bases sitting between them. Germline V gene lookup returns CDR1 SGHRS and CDR2 YFSETQ. The CDR3 consists of 16 residues.

This rearrangement joins TRBV19 to TRBJ1-2, with D uncertain. CDR1 LNHDA and CDR2 SQIVND come from the germline V gene (reference sequence). V dropped 5 bases and J dropped 2 bases, with 15 bases sitting between them. The CDR3 runs 15 residues. CDR3 coding DNA: TGTGCCAGTAGTGATACTGGGAGAATGAACTATGGCTACACCTTC. Its protein is CASSDTGRMNYGYTF. The entire variable domain, with the rest obtained from reference TRBV19 and TRBJ1-2, is as follows: DGGITQSPKYLFRKEGQNVTLSCEQNLNHDAMYWYRQDPGQGLRLIYYSQIVNDFQKGDIAEGYSVSREKKESFPLTVTSAQKNPTAFYLCASSDTGRMNYGYTFGSGTRLTVV.

The chain has TRBV11-1 and TRBJ2-5; TRBD1 aligns across 10 bases. J was trimmed by 5 bases and V by 3 bases; bases with no gene match: 6. Germline V CDR1 and CDR2: SGHAT, FQDESV (reference sequence). CDR3 length: 15 amino acids. CDR3: CASSFGTGEWETQYF. CDR3 bases: TGTGCCAGCAGCTTTGGGACAGGGGAGTGGGAGACCCAGTACTTC.

The chain links TRBV15 to TRBJ2-7; TRBD2 matches at 7 bases. Per the germline V gene, CDR1 is LNHNV and CDR2 is YYDKDF (reference sequence). The CDR3 length is 14 residues. V lost 4 bases and J lost 3; bases outside the gene matches: 6. CDR3 loop: CATSKGSGNYEQYF. The CDR3 nucleotides read TGTGCCACCAGCAAGGGGAGCGGGAACTACGAGCAGTACTTC.

As to this clone: A far larger clone lies a single base away; this is likely a read error. The genes are TRBV15 and TRBJ1-1; possibly TRBD1 for D (5 bases). The germline V gene encodes CDR1 LNHNV and CDR2 YYDKDF (reference sequence). The CDR3 sequence is 14 residues long. This CDR3 reads CATSGDLGDTEAFF. CDR3 nucleotide sequence: TGTGCCACCAGCGGAGATCTAGGGGACACTGAAGCTTTCTTT.

The rearrangement uses TRBV18 and TRBJ2-7; 8 nucleotides match TRBD1. The V gene's germline CDR1 is KGHSH and CDR2 LQKENI. Losses at the gene ends were 4 bases for V and 2 bases for J; bases not matched to a gene: 7. The CDR3 loop spans 15 amino acids. CDR3 in amino acids: CASSLGQGNPYEQYF. The CDR3 DNA is TGTGCCAGCTCACTCGGACAGGGTAACCCCTACGAGCAGTACTTC.

As for this clone: A much larger clone lies a single base off, so this may be a read error. The CDR3 does not close with the conserved phenylalanine or tryptophan, likely indicating a read error. The CDR3 DNA reads TGCAGCGTTGAGGTGATAGCGGGAACCGGGGAGCTGTTTCTT. Translating it yields CSVEVIAGTGELFL. The chain is built from TRBV29-1 and TRBJ2-2; 8 bases fit TRBD2. This CDR3 contains 14 residues. Germline values: CDR1 SQVTM, CDR2 ANQGSEA. Unmatched junction bases numbered 5, after V lost 3 bases and J lost 5 bases.

Worth noting for this clone: Since a much larger clone is just one base distant, this may be a read error. Distinct nucleotide sequences in the sample also encode this CDR3. This sequence joins TRBV5-1 and TRBJ2-3; 7 nucleotides agree with TRBD2. Germline loops: CDR1 SGHRS, CDR2 YFSETQ. This CDR3 has 16 amino acids. Trimming removed 0 bases from V and 1 base from J; junction bases left unmatched: 5. The CDR3, as DNA: TGCGCCAGCAGCTTGGGGCTGGCGGGAGGCACAGATACGCAGTATTTT. Its translation is CASSLGLAGGTDTQYF.

The rearrangement joins TRBV2 to TRBJ2-7; 7 bases map to TRBD1. Germline values: CDR1 SNHLY, CDR2 FYNNEI. CDR3 size: 14 residues. Unmatched junction bases numbered 11, after V lost 10 bases and J lost 2 bases. This CDR3 reads CATNTGTATYEQYF. CDR3 in DNA: TGTGCCACCAATACCGGGACAGCAACCTACGAGCAGTACTTC.

This chain links TRBV11-2 with TRBJ1-2; D is ambiguous. The CDR3 length is 14 residues. V dropped 4 bases and J dropped 8 bases, with 17 bases sitting between them. Germline V gene lookup returns CDR1 SGHAT and CDR2 FQNNGV. Here the CDR3 reads CASSSQPNSVGYTF. Written as DNA, the CDR3 is TGTGCCAGCAGCTCGCAGCCGAATTCGGTAGGCTACACCTTC.

This clone was found once. The chain recombines TRBV29-1 with TRBJ2-5; maybe TRBD2 (7 bases). The last part of the DNA fits TRBJ2-7 better; the J call may be wrong. Germline CDR1 and CDR2: SQVTM and ANQGSEA. The CDR3 is 14 residues long. CDR3 sequence reads: CSVASGGPLYEQYF. CDR3 DNA: TGCAGCGTCGCCTCCGGGGGGCCCCTGTACGAGCAGTACTTC.

This clone was observed a handful of times. The V and J genes are TRBV5-1 and TRBJ2-5; 10 bases agree with TRBD2. The end of the DNA aligns better with TRBJ2-7, so the J call may be wrong. CDR1 is SGHRS, CDR2 YFSETQ, per germline. The CDR3 consists of 16 residues. The CDR3 region is CASSLAVSSGSTEQYF. The CDR3 coding sequence is TGCGCCAGCAGCTTGGCCGTGTCTAGCGGGAGTACCGAGCAGTACTTC.

The chain uses TRBV29-1 and TRBJ2-7; 9 nucleotides agree with TRBD1. Germline CDR1 and CDR2: SQVTM and ANQGSEA. V dropped 4 bases and J dropped 4; count of bases not matched to a gene: 2. The CDR3 loop spans 12 amino acids. DNA for the CDR3: TGCAGCGTTGGGGACAGGGTATACGAGCAGTACTTC. Its protein product is CSVGDRVYEQYF.

This clone was seen a handful of times. The CDR3 loop reads CASSQDMAKVQYF. Here the CDR3 DNA reads TGTGCCAGCAGCCAAGATATGGCTAAGGTGCAGTACTTC. This chain joins TRBV4-2 and TRBJ2-5; D not certain. The CDR3 loop spans 13 amino acids. The ends were cut back, 0 bases at V and 11 bases at J, with 13 bases in the middle. Germline lookup yields CDR1 LGHNA and CDR2 YNFKEQ.

CDR3 in amino acids: CSVEDYEQYF. CDR3 in DNA: TGCAGCGTTGAAGACTACGAGCAGTACTTC. V gene TRBV29-1 combines with J gene TRBJ2-5; D is unclear. The J call may be mistaken, given a closer DNA end match to TRBJ2-7. Germline lookup yields CDR1 SQVTM and CDR2 ANQGSEA. The CDR3 length is 10 residues.

This chain joins TRBV5-1 and TRBJ2-3, with D hard to call. With 0 bases removed from V and 2 bases from J, the gap between germline ends came to 7 bases. This CDR3 region has 14 residues. The germline CDR1 and CDR2 sequences are SGHRS and YFSETQ. This chain's CDR3 is CASSLGRPTDTQYF. CDR3 bases: TGCGCCAGCAGCTTGGGGCGGCCCACAGATACGCAGTATTTT. Using reference TRBV5-1 and TRBJ2-3 for the parts outside the CDR3, the full variable domain is KAGVTQTPRYLIKTRGQQVTLSCSPISGHRSVSWYQQTPGQGLQFLFEYFSETQRNKGNFPGRFSGRQFSNSRSEMNVSTLELGDSALYLCASSLGRPTDTQYFGPGTRLTVL.

The V gene is TRBV2, the J gene TRBJ2-7; D gene ambiguous. Germline-derived CDR1 and CDR2 are SNHLY and FYNNEI. With 7 bases removed from V and 3 bases from J, the gap between germline ends came to 13 bases. This CDR3 has 13 amino acids. The CDR3 region is CASTLRFGYEQYF. CDR3 sequence (DNA): TGTGCCAGCACCCTACGATTTGGCTACGAGCAGTACTTC.

The chain employs TRBV6-7 and TRBJ2-7; possible D gene TRBD1, 6 bases. TRBV6-7 belongs to the ORF category, with a function that is uncertain. The V end lost 10 bases, the J end lost 0 bases, and 16 bases lay between the germline ends. This CDR3 has 14 residues. The CDR3 DNA sequence: TGTGCCAACCACCGGGACAAGAGCTCCTACGAGCAGTACTTC. Encoded protein: CANHRDKSSYEQYF.

This clone was recorded a few times. The gene calls are TRBV7-3 and TRBJ1-2; D is undetermined. Germline CDR1 and CDR2: SGHTA and FQGTGA. The germline V and J ends were trimmed by 3 bases and 8 bases, with 16 bases remaining between them. CDR3 length equals 14 residues. The DNA for the CDR3 is TGTGCCAGCAGCTTGACCCGGGGTACGGAGGGCTACACCTTC. Its translation is CASSLTRGTEGYTF.

CDR3 nucleotides: TGCGCCAGCAGCTTGGCAGAGATGAACACTGAAGCTTTCTTT. It is translated as CASSLAEMNTEAFF. The chain links TRBV5-1 to TRBJ1-1; D ambiguous. This CDR3 has 14 amino acids. The V gene's germline CDR1 is SGHRS and CDR2 YFSETQ. V lost 0 bases, J lost 0 bases, and 6 bases lay in between. The variable domain in full, completed from reference TRBV5-1 and TRBJ1-1, reads KAGVTQTPRYLIKTRGQQVTLSCSPISGHRSVSWYQQTPGQGLQFLFEYFSETQRNKGNFPGRFSGRQFSNSRSEMNVSTLELGDSALYLCASSLAEMNTEAFFGQGTRLTVV.

V usage is TRBV27 and J usage is TRBJ1-4; D remains unclear. The CDR3 contains 16 residues. Deletions cut 0 bases from V and 7 bases from J, with 15 bases between. Germline values: CDR1 MNHEY, CDR2 SMNVEV (reference sequence). The CDR3 protein is CASSLSGQGFSEKLFF. CDR3 bases: TGTGCCAGCAGTTTATCGGGCCAAGGGTTTTCTGAAAAACTGTTTTTT.